Included here is one TCR beta chain sequence, with context. The antigen it binds to is not known. No base quality information exists; no much larger clone differs at one position. This specimen belongs to a study of shared clonotypes between healthy human individuals (dated by TCRdb to about 2020). Context from the whole study: Three men and a couple of women, aged 18 to 49 years, made up the cohort. For each donor, three plates each were used for CD4 naive and CD4 memory, two plates were used for CD8 naive, and one plate was used for CD8 memory. To estimate repertoire size and how much clonotypes are shared between individuals, the study performed deep sequencing of blood TCR repertoires from 4 to 6 healthy adults. Each donor's leukapheresis produced roughly between roughly 0.85 and 10 billion PBMCs. Different laboratories and diverse techniques were used to prepare libraries and sequence TCR repertoires, to increase sequencing depth and limit assay-specific biases.

CDR3 length: 14 amino acids, cysteine to phenylalanine. Of all the DNA, just the CDR3 is kept, 42 bases in frame from base 1. The CDR1 and CDR2 encoded by the germline V gene are LGHNA and YSLEER. Trimming removed 4 bases from V and 7 bases from J, leaving 16 bases between the germline ends. Healthy HIV-negative adults with no recently reported acute infections or vaccinations were included as donors. All donors were Caucasian adults living in Nashville, Tennessee, USA. Magnetic negative selection was used to enrich CD4+ T cells, after which naive cells were positively selected on CD45RA and the negative fraction became the memory subset. Blood was collected by leukapheresis, and PBMCs were isolated by Ficoll-Histopaque density gradient centrifugation and then cryopreserved in liquid nitrogen vapor phase. Purity and quantity of every magnetically sorted T cell population were checked by analytical flow cytometry. Each sorted fraction had its genomic DNA isolated and then quantified by UV absorbance on a Nanodrop 2000c.

TCR CDR3 regions were amplified from genomic DNA by multiplex PCR using the deep immunoSEQ assay. Extracted genomic DNA from each cell subset was distributed evenly across all wells of several immunoSEQ 96-well plates, and each plate was treated as a replicate. For sorted subsets, approximately 210 ng of genomic DNA, equivalent to 30,000 or so T cell genomes, went into each replicate PCR. Purified libraries were quantified with a Qubit 3.0 fluorometer, sized on a Bioanalyzer 2100, and re-quantified with the KAPA Library Quantification kit. Every immunoSEQ 96-well plate was sequenced on a separate single-read 150-cycle Illumina NextSeq 550 flow cell. The source study handled its data this way. Because the immunoSEQ output held only junctional sequences and lacked quality scores, the filtering could not match the filtering applied to full-length reads. To assign V/J genes and CDR3, sequences were annotated using PyIR, a Python wrapper for IgBLAST v1.9, with IMGT germline references. Any read was removed if the V/J assignment was weak (E-value above 1e-6), the CDR3 was missing, or the read contained stop codons, out-of-frame junctions, or ambiguous translated residues. V3J clonotypes were defined as sequences sharing an identical inferred V gene, J gene, and CDR3 amino acid sequence. Percentage overlap between repertoires was computed as shared unique clonotypes divided by the size of the smaller repertoire. Repertoire richness was assessed with RTK rarefaction, the Chao1 estimator, and Recon v2.1 estimates of unobserved clonotypes. Generation probabilities for all TCRbeta clonotypes obtained by the gDNA method from a few donors were computed using OLGA. Not all clones reach the TCRdb copy of this immuneACCESS table, which keeps in-frame sequences only. Checked studies attribute under half of the gap to unresolved V genes and leave the rest unexplained. V, J and clone size are those of that table, while D and trimming were read from the DNA. The sample contains about 2.3 million clones, 80% to 95% of them found a single time. 0.3% to 0.4% of the sample comes from the top ten.

Results the study describes overall, beyond this receptor: Naive subsets generally had larger estimated clonotype richness than memory subsets. Across four donors, about 4.5% of naive CD4, roughly 3.5% of naive CD8, 2.3% of memory CD4, and under 0.45% of memory CD8 clonotypes were shared. Pairwise subsampling led to the expectation that sequencing depth would affect the degree of clonotype sharing among donors. Compared with non-shared clonotypes, the clonotypes found in all four sorted-subset donors had higher generation probabilities. Sampling was restricted to blood, and TCR repertoires in tissues likely differ from the TCR repertoires found in blood. Rarefaction of sorted-subset datasets indicated incomplete sequencing despite the large sequencing depth. Because the study included only a small number of donors, the genetic and exposure-history diversity represented was limited.

The sequence came from a man aged 18 to 35 in good health. Some clones in this sample may be carry-over from other donors' samples. The sample consisted of naive CD4+ T cells from PBMCs. Sample cell subset or site, as interpreted from the label and publication: CD45RA+ positively selected. The chain uses TRBV4-3 and TRBJ1-1; 6 matching bases give a weak D call of TRBD1. The CDR3 reads CASSLEQGTGEAFF. The bases are TGCGCCAGCAGCCTAGAACAGGGAACAGGTGAAGCTTTCTTT.